This T cell receptor (beta chain) was sequenced in a study of identical twins. The study's findings and limits: Out-of-frame alpha sequences common to twins were enriched for low generation probability.

TCRdb reprocessed the 5' RACE reads via MiXCR and lists one record per CDR3 protein. The sample holds about 700,000 distinct CDR3 sequences, less than 7% seen once. Turning to this clonotype: The antigen is unknown.

Looked up from germline, CDR1 is KGHDR and CDR2 is SFDVKD. The CDR3 extends over 16 amino acids. V was clipped by 0 bases and J by 1 base; unmatched bases: 0. The chain joins TRBV24-1 to TRBJ2-2; 8 bases match TRBD1. This clonotype was obtained from a man between 18 and 35 years old in good health. The sequenced material came from naive T cells sorted from blood. CDR3 DNA: TGTGCCACCAGTGATTTGGGACAGGGGAACACCGGGGAGCTGTTTTTT. It translates to CATSDLGQGNTGELFF.